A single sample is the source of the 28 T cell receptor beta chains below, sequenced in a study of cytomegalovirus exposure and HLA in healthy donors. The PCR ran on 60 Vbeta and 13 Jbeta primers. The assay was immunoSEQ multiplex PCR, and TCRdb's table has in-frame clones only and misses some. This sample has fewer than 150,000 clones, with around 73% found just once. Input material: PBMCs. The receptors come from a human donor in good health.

CDR3 DNA: TGTGCCAGCAGCCCCGGGACAGGGTACAACGAGCAGTACTTC. This sequence encodes CASSPGTGYNEQYF. The chain employs TRBV7-9 and TRBJ2-7; 9 nucleotides agree with TRBD1. The CDR3 is 14 amino acids. The J segment lost 5 bases and the V segment lost 5 bases, leaving 7 bases of the junction unmatched. The germline gives CDR1 SEHNR, CDR2 FQNEAQ (reference sequence).

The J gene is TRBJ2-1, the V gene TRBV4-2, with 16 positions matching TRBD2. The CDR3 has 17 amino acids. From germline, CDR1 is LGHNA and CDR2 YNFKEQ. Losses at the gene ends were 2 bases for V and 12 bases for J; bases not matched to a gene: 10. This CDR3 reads CASSQPGTSGGVSGQFF. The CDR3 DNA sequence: TGTGCCAGCAGCCAACCTGGGACTAGCGGGGGGGTGTCGGGGCAGTTCTTC.

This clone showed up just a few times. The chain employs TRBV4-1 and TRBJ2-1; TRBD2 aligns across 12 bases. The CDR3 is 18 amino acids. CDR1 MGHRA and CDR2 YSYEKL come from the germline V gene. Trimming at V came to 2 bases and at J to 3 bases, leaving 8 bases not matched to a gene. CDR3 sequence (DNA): TGCGCCAGCAGCCAACCTAGGGCGGGACTAGCGGGCTACAATGAGCAGTTCTTC. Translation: CASSQPRAGLAGYNEQFF.

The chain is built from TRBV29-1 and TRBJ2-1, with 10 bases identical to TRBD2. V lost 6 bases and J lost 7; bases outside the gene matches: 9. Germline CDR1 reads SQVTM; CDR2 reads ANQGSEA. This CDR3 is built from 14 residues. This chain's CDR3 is CSVDLAGETNEQFF. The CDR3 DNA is TGCAGCGTAGATCTAGCGGGAGAGACGAATGAGCAGTTCTTC.

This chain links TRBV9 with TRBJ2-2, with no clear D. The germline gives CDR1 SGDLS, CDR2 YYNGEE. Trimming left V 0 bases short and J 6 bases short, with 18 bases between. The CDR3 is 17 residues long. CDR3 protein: CASSVDPSPWQAGELFF. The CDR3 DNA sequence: TGTGCCAGCAGCGTAGATCCCTCTCCCTGGCAGGCCGGGGAGCTGTTTTTT.

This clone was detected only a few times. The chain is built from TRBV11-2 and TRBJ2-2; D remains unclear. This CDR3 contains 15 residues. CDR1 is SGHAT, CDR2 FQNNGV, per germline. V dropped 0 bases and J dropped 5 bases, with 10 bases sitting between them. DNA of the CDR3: TGTGCCAGCAGCTTAGATCGTCGGAGTACCGGGGAGCTGTTTTTT. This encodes CASSLDRRSTGELFF.

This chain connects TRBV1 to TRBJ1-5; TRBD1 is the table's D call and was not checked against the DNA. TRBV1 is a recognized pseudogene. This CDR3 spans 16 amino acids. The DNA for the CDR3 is TGCACCAGCAGCCAAGATGGCTTAAATAGCAATCAGCCCCAGCATTTT. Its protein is CTSSQDGLNSNQPQHF.

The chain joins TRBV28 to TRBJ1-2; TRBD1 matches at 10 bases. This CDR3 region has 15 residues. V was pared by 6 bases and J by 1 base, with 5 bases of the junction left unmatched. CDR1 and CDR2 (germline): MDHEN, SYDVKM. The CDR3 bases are TGTGCCAGCAGGACAGGGACAGGGGTTAACTATGGCTACACCTTC. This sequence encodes CASRTGTGVNYGYTF.

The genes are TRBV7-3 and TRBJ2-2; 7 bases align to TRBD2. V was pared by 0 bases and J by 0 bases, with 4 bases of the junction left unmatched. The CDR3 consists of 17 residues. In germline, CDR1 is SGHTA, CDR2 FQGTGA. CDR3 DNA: TGTGCCAGCAGCTTAACTCCGGGGAGGGCGAACACCGGGGAGCTGTTTTTT. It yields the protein CASSLTPGRANTGELFF.

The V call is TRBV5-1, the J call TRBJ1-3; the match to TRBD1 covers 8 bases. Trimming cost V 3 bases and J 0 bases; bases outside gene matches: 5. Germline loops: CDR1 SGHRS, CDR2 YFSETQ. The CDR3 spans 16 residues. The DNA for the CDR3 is TGCGCCAGCAGCTCGGGACAGGCTTTCTCTGGAAACACCATATATTTT. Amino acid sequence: CASSSGQAFSGNTIYF.

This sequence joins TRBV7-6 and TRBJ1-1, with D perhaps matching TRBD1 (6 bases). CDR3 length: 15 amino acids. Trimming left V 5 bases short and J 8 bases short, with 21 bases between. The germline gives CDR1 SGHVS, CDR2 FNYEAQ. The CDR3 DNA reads TGTGCCAGCAGCCCTGAGGGCGACAGGAGTGGGGAAGCTTTCTTT. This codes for CASSPEGDRSGEAFF.

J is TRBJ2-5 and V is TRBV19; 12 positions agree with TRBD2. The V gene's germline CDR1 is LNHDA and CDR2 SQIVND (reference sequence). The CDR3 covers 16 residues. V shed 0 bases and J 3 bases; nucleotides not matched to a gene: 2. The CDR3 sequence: CASSIELAGGEETQYF. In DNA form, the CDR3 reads TGTGCCAGTAGTATAGAACTAGCGGGAGGAGAAGAGACCCAGTACTTC.

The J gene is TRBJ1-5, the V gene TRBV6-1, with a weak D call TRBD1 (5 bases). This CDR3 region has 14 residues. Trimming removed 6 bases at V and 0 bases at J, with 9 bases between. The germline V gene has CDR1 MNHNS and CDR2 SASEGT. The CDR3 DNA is TGTGCCAGCAGCCGACAGAATAGCAATCAGCCCCAGCATTTT. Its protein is CASSRQNSNQPQHF.

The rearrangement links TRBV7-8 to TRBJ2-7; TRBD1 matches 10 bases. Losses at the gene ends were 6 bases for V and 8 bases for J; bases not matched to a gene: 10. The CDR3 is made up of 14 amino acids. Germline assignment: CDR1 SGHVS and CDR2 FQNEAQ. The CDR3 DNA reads TGTGCCAGCAGTAACCGCCCGGGACAGGGGAAGCAGTACTTC. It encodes CASSNRPGQGKQYF.

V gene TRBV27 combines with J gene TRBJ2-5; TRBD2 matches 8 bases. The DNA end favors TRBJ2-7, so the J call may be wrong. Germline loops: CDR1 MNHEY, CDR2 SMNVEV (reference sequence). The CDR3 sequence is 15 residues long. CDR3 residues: CASSALAGGSYEQYF. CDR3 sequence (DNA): TGTGCCAGCAGTGCTTTGGCGGGGGGCTCCTACGAGCAGTACTTC.

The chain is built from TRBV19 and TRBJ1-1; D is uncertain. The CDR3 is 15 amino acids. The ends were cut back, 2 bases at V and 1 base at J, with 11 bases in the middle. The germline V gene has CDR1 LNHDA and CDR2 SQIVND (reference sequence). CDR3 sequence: CASSIFVGWNTEAFF. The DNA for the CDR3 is TGTGCCAGTAGTATATTTGTCGGGTGGAACACTGAAGCTTTCTTT.

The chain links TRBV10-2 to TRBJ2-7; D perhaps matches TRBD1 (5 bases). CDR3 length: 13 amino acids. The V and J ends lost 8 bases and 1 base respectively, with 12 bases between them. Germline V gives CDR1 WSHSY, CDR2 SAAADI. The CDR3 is CASLQDLSYEQYF. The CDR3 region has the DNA TGCGCCAGCCTACAGGATTTGTCCTACGAGCAGTACTTC.

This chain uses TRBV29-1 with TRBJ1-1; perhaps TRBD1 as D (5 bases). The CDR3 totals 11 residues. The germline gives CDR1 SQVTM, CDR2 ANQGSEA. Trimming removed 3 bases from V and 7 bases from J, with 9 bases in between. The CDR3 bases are TGCAGCGTTGACAGGGTTGTTGAAGCTTTCTTT. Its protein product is CSVDRVVEAFF.

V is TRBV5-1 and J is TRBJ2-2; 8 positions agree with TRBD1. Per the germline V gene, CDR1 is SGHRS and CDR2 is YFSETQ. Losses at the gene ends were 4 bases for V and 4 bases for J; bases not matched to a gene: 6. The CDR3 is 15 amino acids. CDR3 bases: TGCGCCAGCAGCAGGACAGGGATAGGCACCGGGGAGCTGTTTTTT. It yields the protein CASSRTGIGTGELFF.

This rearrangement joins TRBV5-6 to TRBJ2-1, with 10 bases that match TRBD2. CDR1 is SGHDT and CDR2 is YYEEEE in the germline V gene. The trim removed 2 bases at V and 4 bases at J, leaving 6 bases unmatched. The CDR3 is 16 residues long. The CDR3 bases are TGTGCCAGCAGCTTTCCTAGCGGGGGAGCATACAATGAGCAGTTCTTC. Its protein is CASSFPSGGAYNEQFF. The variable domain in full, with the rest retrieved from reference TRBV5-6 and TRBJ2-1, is DAGVTQSPTHLIKTRGQQVTLRCSPKSGHDTVSWYQQALGQGPQFIFQYYEEEERQRGNFPDRFSGHQFPNYSSELNVNALLLGDSALYLCASSFPSGGAYNEQFFGPGTRLTVL.

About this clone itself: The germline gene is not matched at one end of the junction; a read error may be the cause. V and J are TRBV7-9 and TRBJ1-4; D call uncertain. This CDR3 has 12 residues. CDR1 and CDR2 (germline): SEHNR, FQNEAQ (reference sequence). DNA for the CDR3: TGTTCCAGCAGCTTAGGTGGTCGCGGACTGTTTTTT. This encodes CSSSLGGRGLFF.

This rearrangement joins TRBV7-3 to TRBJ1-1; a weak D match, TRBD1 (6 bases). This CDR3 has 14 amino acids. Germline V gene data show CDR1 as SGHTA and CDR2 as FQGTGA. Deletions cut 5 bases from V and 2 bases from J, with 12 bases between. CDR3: CASSEAGANTEAFF. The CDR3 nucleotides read TGTGCCAGCAGCGAGGCAGGGGCCAACACTGAAGCTTTCTTT.

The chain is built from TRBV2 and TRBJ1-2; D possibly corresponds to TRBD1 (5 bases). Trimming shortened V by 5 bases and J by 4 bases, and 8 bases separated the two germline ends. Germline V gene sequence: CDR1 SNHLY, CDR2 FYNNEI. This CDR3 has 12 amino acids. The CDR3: CASSRGFYGYTF. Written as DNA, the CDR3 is TGTGCCAGCAGTAGGGGTTTCTATGGCTACACCTTC.

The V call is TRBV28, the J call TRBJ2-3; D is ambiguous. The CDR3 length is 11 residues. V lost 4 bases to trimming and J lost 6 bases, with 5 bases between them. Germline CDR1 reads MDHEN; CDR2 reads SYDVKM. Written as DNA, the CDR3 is TGTGCCAGCAGTTCGTCGGATACGCAGTATTTT. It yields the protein CASSSSDTQYF.

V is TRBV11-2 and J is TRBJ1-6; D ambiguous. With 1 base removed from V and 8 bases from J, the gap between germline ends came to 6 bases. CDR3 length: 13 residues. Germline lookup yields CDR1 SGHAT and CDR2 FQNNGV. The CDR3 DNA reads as TGTGCCAGCAGCTTAGTGCGGCATTCACCCCTCCACTTT. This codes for CASSLVRHSPLHF.

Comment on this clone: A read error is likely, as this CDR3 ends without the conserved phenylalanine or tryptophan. CDR3 DNA: TGTGCCAGCTCAGCCGGGACAGTCTCCTACGAGCAGTACCTC. Its translation is CASSAGTVSYEQYL. The chain employs TRBV18 and TRBJ2-7; 7 bases are a match to TRBD1. This CDR3 is built from 14 residues. V was clipped by 5 bases and J by 0 bases; unmatched bases: 4. Germline CDR1 KGHSH, CDR2 LQKENI.

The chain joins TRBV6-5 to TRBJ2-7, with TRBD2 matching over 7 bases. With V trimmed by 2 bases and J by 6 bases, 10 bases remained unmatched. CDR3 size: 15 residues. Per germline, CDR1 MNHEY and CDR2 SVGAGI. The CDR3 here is CASSYGGGIPLEQYF. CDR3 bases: TGTGCCAGCAGTTACGGGGGGGGTATCCCTCTCGAGCAGTACTTC.

CDR3 sequence: CASSSGSRKNIQYF. The CDR3 coding sequence is TGTGCCAGCAGTTCCGGCTCCAGGAAAAACATTCAGTACTTC. V is TRBV6-5 and J is TRBJ2-4, with D uncertain. Per the germline V gene, CDR1 is MNHEY and CDR2 is SVGAGI. This CDR3 has 14 amino acids. V was clipped by 4 bases and J by 4 bases, with 11 bases between them.